The 3 T cell receptor beta chains given below trace back to one sample, sequenced in a study of cytomegalovirus exposure and HLA in healthy donors. Primers: 60 Vbeta forward and 13 Jbeta reverse. This table comes from immunoSEQ multiplex PCR, and its TCRdb copy is limited to in-frame clones, with some not included. The data contain some 150,000 clones, 60% to 80% of them seen just once; the ten biggest clones take up around 3.4%. Sample: PBMCs. These receptors came from a man aged 35 to 55 in good health and CMV-seronegative.

This chain connects TRBV5-8 to TRBJ1-2; TRBD1 is a possible D gene (6 bases). The CDR3 totals 13 residues. V lost 6 bases, J lost 4 bases, and 13 bases lay in between. In germline, CDR1 is SGHTS, CDR2 YDEGEE. CDR3 coding DNA: TGTGCCAGCAAGGACAGACGACTCTATGGCTACACCTTC. It specifies CASKDRRLYGYTF.

The chain couples TRBV27 to TRBJ2-5, with D possibly being TRBD2 (6 bases). Germline CDR1 reads MNHEY; CDR2 reads SMNVEV (reference sequence). The CDR3 is 16 residues long. V was shortened by 2 bases and J by 1 base, with 14 bases between the two germline ends. CDR3 loop: CASSLIPGTSQETQYF. The CDR3 DNA follows: TGTGCCAGCAGTTTAATCCCCGGGACTTCCCAAGAGACCCAGTACTTC.

This clone was seen a handful of times. The genes are TRBV6-1 and TRBJ2-1; possible D gene TRBD2, 5 bases. Between the trimmed V and J ends, which lost 4 bases and 0 bases, there was a span of 7 bases. The CDR3 covers 14 residues. The germline gives CDR1 MNHNS, CDR2 SASEGT. The CDR3 reads CASSGGSSYNEQFF. DNA of the CDR3: TGTGCCAGCAGTGGAGGGAGCTCCTACAATGAGCAGTTCTTC.